A selection of T cell receptor beta chains follows, all from one sample in a study of control samples from healthy donors and cancer patients. Sequencing was performed with immunoSEQ multiplex PCR; in TCRdb, only in-frame clones are kept and a portion is missing. The sample has under 450,000 clones; 90% are singletons. Sequencing used PBMCs. All receptors derive from a middle-aged man with head and neck cancer. Each CDR3 is given with its conserved first and last residue. D genes are given only for firm matches. Clone size, where shown, is once, few, many, or a class for clones that have expanded.

V gene: TRBV7-9
D gene: -
clone size: -
J gene: TRBJ1-6
CDR3 DNA: TGTGCCAGCAGCTTAGGCAGTAATAATTCACCCCTCCACTTT
CDR3 protein: CASSLGSNNSPLHF

V gene: TRBV18
D gene: -
clone size: once
J gene: TRBJ1-3
CDR3 DNA: TGTGCCAGCTCACCAGCGATGTCTTTGTTATCAAGGGGCTCTGGAAACACCATATATTTT
CDR3 protein: CASSPAMSLLSRGSGNTIYF

V gene: TRBV10-3
D gene: -
clone size: -
J gene: TRBJ2-3
CDR3 DNA: TGTGCCATCAGTGAGTCGGGACCTCCAGATACGCAGTATTTT
CDR3 protein: CAISESGPPDTQYF

V gene: TRBV19
D gene: TRBD1
clone size: -
J gene: TRBJ2-5
CDR3 DNA: TGTGCCTCGACGACAGGGTACTCAGAGACCCAGTACTTC
CDR3 protein: CASTTGYSETQYF

V gene: TRBV29-1
D gene: -
clone size: -
J gene: TRBJ1-5
CDR3 DNA: TGCAGCGGAACTACAGGGACTAATCAGCCCCAGCATTTT
CDR3 protein: CSGTTGTNQPQHF

V gene: TRBV4-1
D gene: -
clone size: -
J gene: TRBJ1-6
CDR3 DNA: TGCGCCAGCAGCCCGGTGGGGGTGGGGGATTCACCCCTCCACTTT
CDR3 protein: CASSPVGVGDSPLHF

V gene: TRBV12-3/TRBV12-4
D gene: -
clone size: -
J gene: TRBJ1-6
CDR3 DNA: TGTGCCAGCAGTTTAAAGGTGTGGGCACCCCTCCACTTT
CDR3 protein: CASSLKVWAPLHF

V gene: TRBV18
D gene: TRBD1
clone size: -
J gene: TRBJ2-1
CDR3 DNA: TGTGCCAGCGCAATCGGGACAGGGGTCTACAATGAGCAGTTCTTC
CDR3 protein: CASAIGTGVYNEQFF

V gene: TRBV9
D gene: -
clone size: -
J gene: TRBJ2-6
CDR3 DNA: TGTGCCAGCAGCGTCAGCTCTGGGGCCAACGTCCTGACTTTC
CDR3 protein: CASSVSSGANVLTF

V gene: TRBV4-1
D gene: TRBD1
clone size: once
J gene: TRBJ1-1
CDR3 DNA: TGCGCCAGCAGCCAGGACAGGCGAAAGACCATGAACACTGAAGCTTTCTTT
CDR3 protein: CASSQDRRKTMNTEAFF

V gene: TRBV7-2
D gene: TRBD2
clone size: -
J gene: TRBJ2-7
CDR3 DNA: TGTGCCAGCAGCTTAGTTCGACTAGCGGGTCCCTACGAGCAGTACTTC
CDR3 protein: CASSLVRLAGPYEQYF

V gene: TRBV7-2
D gene: -
clone size: -
J gene: TRBJ2-3
CDR3 DNA: TGTGCCAGCAGCTTAGTCAGGGAGGCAGATACGCAGTATTTT
CDR3 protein: CASSLVREADTQYF

V gene: TRBV5-4
D gene: -
clone size: -
J gene: TRBJ1-1
CDR3 DNA: TGTGCCAGCAGCGGGAGGACTGGGACTGAAGCTTTCTTT
CDR3 protein: CASSGRTGTEAFF

V gene: TRBV5-1
D gene: -
clone size: -
J gene: TRBJ2-7
CDR3 DNA: TGCGCCAGCAGCTTGGAAGCAGGTAGCTCCTACGAGCAGTACTTC
CDR3 protein: CASSLEAGSSYEQYF

V gene: TRBV5-1
D gene: -
clone size: -
J gene: TRBJ2-2
CDR3 DNA: TGCGCCAGCGGCCCCGGACACCTAACCGGGGAGCTGTTTTTT
CDR3 protein: CASGPGHLTGELFF

V gene: TRBV5-1
D gene: TRBD1
clone size: -
J gene: TRBJ2-5
CDR3 DNA: TGCGCCAGCAGCTTGGACGGGACAGGGGGCACGGAGACCCAGTACTTC
CDR3 protein: CASSLDGTGGTETQYF

V gene: TRBV2
D gene: -
clone size: -
J gene: TRBJ1-4
CDR3 DNA: TGTGCCAGCAGTTTGGGACGGTCGAATGAAAAACTGTTTTTT
CDR3 protein: CASSLGRSNEKLFF

V gene: TRBV4-3
D gene: -
clone size: -
J gene: TRBJ1-1
CDR3 DNA: TGCGCCAGCAGCCAAGGGGGCAGGGTGGGCACTGAAGCTTTCTTT
CDR3 protein: CASSQGGRVGTEAFF

V gene: TRBV28
D gene: -
clone size: -
J gene: TRBJ1-5
CDR3 DNA: TGTGCCAGCAATTTCTTATTTGGGAGGCCGGGAAATCAGCCCCAGCATTTT
CDR3 protein: CASNFLFGRPGNQPQHF

V gene: TRBV2
D gene: TRBD2
clone size: few
J gene: TRBJ2-4
CDR3 DNA: TGTGCCAGCAGTGACCGGGTAGCGGGGGGGCCCAAAAACATTCAGTACTTC
CDR3 protein: CASSDRVAGGPKNIQYF

V gene: TRBV9
D gene: -
clone size: -
J gene: TRBJ1-6
CDR3 DNA: TGTGCCAGCAGCCGGTCTACCGGTCGAGTCTATTCACCCCTCCACTTT
CDR3 protein: CASSRSTGRVYSPLHF

V gene: TRBV19
D gene: -
clone size: -
J gene: TRBJ2-1
CDR3 DNA: TGTGCCAGCACCAATCAGGGGAGCTACAATGAGCAGTTCTTC
CDR3 protein: CASTNQGSYNEQFF

V gene: TRBV5-4
D gene: -
clone size: -
J gene: TRBJ1-1
CDR3 DNA: TGTGCCAGCAGCGACAGTTCCTATGAAGCTTTCTTT
CDR3 protein: CASSDSSYEAFF

V gene: TRBV3-1/TRBV3-2
D gene: TRBD2
clone size: -
J gene: TRBJ2-1
CDR3 DNA: TGTGCCAGCAGGTCGGGACTAGCGGGAGTTAGGTACAATGAGCAGTTCTTC
CDR3 protein: CASRSGLAGVRYNEQFF

V gene: TRBV4-1
D gene: -
clone size: -
J gene: TRBJ1-4
CDR3 DNA: TGCGCCAGCAGCCAAGCAGGTCTACGTGAAAAACTGTTTTTT
CDR3 protein: CASSQAGLREKLFF

V gene: TRBV27
D gene: -
clone size: -
J gene: TRBJ1-2
CDR3 DNA: TGTGCCAGCAGTGTCGGGGGAACTAACTATGGCTACACCTTC
CDR3 protein: CASSVGGTNYGYTF

V gene: TRBV3-1/TRBV3-2
D gene: -
clone size: few
J gene: TRBJ2-7
CDR3 DNA: TGTGCCAGCAGCCGAGGGGCTAAGTGGGGGCAGTACTTC
CDR3 protein: CASSRGAKWGQYF

V gene: TRBV9
D gene: -
clone size: -
J gene: TRBJ1-1
CDR3 DNA: TGTGCCAGCAGCGTAGGGGGGAGCACTGAAGCTTTCTTT
CDR3 protein: CASSVGGSTEAFF

V gene: TRBV6-5
D gene: -
clone size: -
J gene: TRBJ1-6
CDR3 DNA: TGTGCCAGCAGTTACTCCGGGTCCTATAATTCACCCCTCCACTTT
CDR3 protein: CASSYSGSYNSPLHF

V gene: TRBV10-3
D gene: -
clone size: -
J gene: TRBJ2-5
CDR3 DNA: TGTGCCATCAGTGGAAGTAGGCAAGAGACCCAGTACTTC
CDR3 protein: CAISGSRQETQYF

V gene: TRBV2
D gene: -
clone size: -
J gene: TRBJ2-6
CDR3 DNA: TGTGCCAGCAGTGAAGACAGAACTGGGGCCAACGTCCTGACTTTC
CDR3 protein: CASSEDRTGANVLTF

V gene: TRBV13
D gene: TRBD2
clone size: -
J gene: TRBJ2-7
CDR3 DNA: TGTGCCAGCAGCTCACCCCCGGGACTAGCGGTCTCCTACGAGCAGTACTTC
CDR3 protein: CASSSPPGLAVSYEQYF

V gene: TRBV19
D gene: TRBD1
clone size: once
J gene: TRBJ2-6
CDR3 DNA: TGTGCCAGTAGTACCCTGGACAGGGGGACTAGTGGGGCCAACGTCCTGACTTTC
CDR3 protein: CASSTLDRGTSGANVLTF

V gene: TRBV4-1
D gene: -
clone size: -
J gene: TRBJ2-1
CDR3 DNA: TGCGCCAGCAGCCAAGGAGACGTATCCTACAATGAGCAGTTCTTC
CDR3 protein: CASSQGDVSYNEQFF

V gene: TRBV6-6
D gene: -
clone size: -
J gene: TRBJ2-7
CDR3 DNA: TGTGCCAGCAGTTTCCGGGACAACTACGAGCAGTACTTC
CDR3 protein: CASSFRDNYEQYF

V gene: TRBV10-1
D gene: TRBD1
clone size: -
J gene: TRBJ2-2
CDR3 DNA: TGCGCCAGCAGCAGGACAGGGTTGAGCGGGGAGCTGTTTTTT
CDR3 protein: CASSRTGLSGELFF

V gene: TRBV10-2
D gene: -
clone size: -
J gene: TRBJ2-7
CDR3 DNA: TGCGCCAGCAGTTCTGGGGACGGATCCTACGAGCAGTACTTC
CDR3 protein: CASSSGDGSYEQYF

V gene: TRBV5-1
D gene: TRBD1
clone size: -
J gene: TRBJ1-6
CDR3 DNA: TGCGCCAGCAGCTTGGAGAGACAGGGGGGGAGCTATAATTCACCCCTCCACTTT
CDR3 protein: CASSLERQGGSYNSPLHF

V gene: TRBV6-5
D gene: -
clone size: -
J gene: TRBJ1-5
CDR3 DNA: TGTGCCAGCAGTTGGGGACCTGGGGGAAATCAGCCCCAGCATTTT
CDR3 protein: CASSWGPGGNQPQHF

V gene: TRBV6-6
D gene: TRBD1
clone size: -
J gene: TRBJ2-3
CDR3 DNA: TGTGCCAGCAGATGGACAGGGGGAACAGATACGCAGTATTTT
CDR3 protein: CASRWTGGTDTQYF

V gene: TRBV29-1
D gene: -
clone size: -
J gene: TRBJ2-5
CDR3 DNA: TGCAGCGCCGGGACGGCCCAAGAGACCCAGTACTTC
CDR3 protein: CSAGTAQETQYF

V gene: TRBV10-3
D gene: TRBD1
clone size: -
J gene: TRBJ1-1
CDR3 DNA: TGTGCCATCGAGACAGGGGGGACGAACACTGAAGCTTTCTTT
CDR3 protein: CAIETGGTNTEAFF

V gene: TRBV12-3/TRBV12-4
D gene: -
clone size: -
J gene: TRBJ2-2
CDR3 DNA: TGTGCCAGCAGTTTAGCTGCCGGGGAGCTGTTTTTT
CDR3 protein: CASSLAAGELFF

V gene: TRBV4-1
D gene: TRBD1
clone size: -
J gene: TRBJ2-1
CDR3 DNA: TGCGCCAGCAGCGGCAGCCCGGGACAGGGGTGGTATGAGCAGTTCTTC
CDR3 protein: CASSGSPGQGWYEQFF

V gene: TRBV5-1
D gene: TRBD1
clone size: once
J gene: TRBJ1-5
CDR3 DNA: TGCGCCAGCAGCATAGGGACAGATAGCAATCAGCCCCAGCATTTT
CDR3 protein: CASSIGTDSNQPQHF

V gene: TRBV15
D gene: -
clone size: -
J gene: TRBJ2-5
CDR3 DNA: TGTGCCACCAGCCCGGACATAGAAGAGACCCAGTACTTC
CDR3 protein: CATSPDIEETQYF

V gene: TRBV4-3
D gene: TRBD2
clone size: -
J gene: TRBJ2-5
CDR3 DNA: TGCGCCAGCAGCCAAGAAGTATTAGGTAGCGGGGGGACAGAGACCCAGTACTTC
CDR3 protein: CASSQEVLGSGGTETQYF

V gene: TRBV24-1
D gene: -
clone size: -
J gene: TRBJ1-5
CDR3 DNA: TGTGCCACCAGTGATCAAAATCAGCCCCAGCATTTT
CDR3 protein: CATSDQNQPQHF

V gene: TRBV2
D gene: -
clone size: -
J gene: TRBJ2-5
CDR3 DNA: TGTGCCAGCAGTGTTGCCCCGGGCGGGCGAGAGACCCAGTACTTC
CDR3 protein: CASSVAPGGRETQYF

V gene: TRBV19
D gene: TRBD1
clone size: -
J gene: TRBJ2-5
CDR3 DNA: TGTGCCAGTAGTACCACAGGGGGGATCCAAGAGACCCAGTACTTC
CDR3 protein: CASSTTGGIQETQYF

V gene: TRBV18
D gene: -
clone size: -
J gene: TRBJ2-6
CDR3 DNA: TGTGCCAGCTCAGCAAACAGGGCCGTAAACTCTGGGGCCAACGTCCTGACTTTC
CDR3 protein: CASSANRAVNSGANVLTF

V gene: TRBV10-2
D gene: -
clone size: -
J gene: TRBJ2-1
CDR3 DNA: TGCGCCAGCAGCAGTACCTCCTACAATGAGCAGTTCTTC
CDR3 protein: CASSSTSYNEQFF

V gene: TRBV20-1
D gene: TRBD1
clone size: once
J gene: TRBJ2-7
CDR3 DNA: TGCAGTGCTACAGGGGGCTACGAGCAGTACTTC
CDR3 protein: CSATGGYEQYF

V gene: TRBV7-8
D gene: TRBD1
clone size: -
J gene: TRBJ1-5
CDR3 DNA: TGTGCCAGCAGCCGAGGTCCTAGGGGGCTGAATCAGCCCCAGCATTTT
CDR3 protein: CASSRGPRGLNQPQHF

V gene: TRBV28
D gene: -
clone size: -
J gene: TRBJ2-7
CDR3 DNA: TGTGCCAGCAGCTCAACAGGGCCTCCAAGCTACGAGCAGTACTTC
CDR3 protein: CASSSTGPPSYEQYF

V gene: TRBV28
D gene: TRBD1
clone size: -
J gene: TRBJ1-2
CDR3 DNA: TGTGCCAGCAGGGTTCGGGGACAGGGGGCGAAAGGCTACACCTTC
CDR3 protein: CASRVRGQGAKGYTF

V gene: TRBV6-6
D gene: -
clone size: -
J gene: TRBJ1-5
CDR3 DNA: TGTGCCAGCAGTTACGGGGACCCGGGGAGCAATCAGCCCCAGCATTTT
CDR3 protein: CASSYGDPGSNQPQHF

V gene: TRBV5-1
D gene: -
clone size: -
J gene: TRBJ1-2
CDR3 DNA: TGCGCCAGCAGCGTCGGCCTGGCTAACTATGGCTACACCTTC
CDR3 protein: CASSVGLANYGYTF

V gene: TRBV18
D gene: -
clone size: -
J gene: TRBJ1-5
CDR3 DNA: TGTGCCAGCTCCCCCGGCATGACCAATCAGCCCCAGCATTTT
CDR3 protein: CASSPGMTNQPQHF

V gene: TRBV6-5
D gene: TRBD1
clone size: -
J gene: TRBJ2-7
CDR3 DNA: TGTGCCAGCAGTTACTCGGGACAGGGGGCCTACGAGCAGTACTTC
CDR3 protein: CASSYSGQGAYEQYF